This entry lists 25 T cell receptor beta chains sequenced from one sample in a study of blood T cell repertoires in COVID-19 (dated by TCRdb to 2018 to 2021). The library was prepared using the immunoSEQ multiplex PCR assay. This immuneACCESS table, as held by TCRdb, lists in-frame sequences with V and J called but not all clones. Of the missing ones, under half trace to an unresolved V gene in checked studies; the others have no known cause. In this sample the table shows around 430,000 clones, about 91% of which occur a single time. Of the sample, around an eighth falls within the top ten clones. Sequencing was carried out using peripheral blood. The receptors were gathered from a woman in her 50s with COVID-19, enrolled during active disease.

V and J are TRBV29-1 and TRBJ2-3; maybe TRBD2 (7 bases). V was shortened by 6 bases and J by 1 base, with 17 bases between the two germline ends. CDR1 is SQVTM, CDR2 ANQGSEA, per germline. The CDR3 contains 15 residues. The CDR3 reads CSVGLGGARTDTQYF. The CDR3 DNA reads as TGCAGCGTAGGACTGGGGGGGGCCCGCACAGATACGCAGTATTTT.

The chain links TRBV2 to TRBJ1-1, with D perhaps matching TRBD1 (5 bases). The germline V gene has CDR1 SNHLY and CDR2 FYNNEI. The CDR3 consists of 15 residues. Trimming cost V 6 bases and J 4 bases, with 18 bases left between them. The CDR3 sequence is CASRVNGLGGTEAFF. As DNA, the CDR3 is TGTGCCAGCAGGGTAAACGGACTGGGGGGCACTGAAGCTTTCTTT.

The chain is built from TRBV24-1 and TRBJ2-1, with TRBD2 matching 9 bases. This CDR3 is 16 amino acids long. V lost 2 bases and J lost 2; bases outside the gene matches: 3. Germline CDR1 and CDR2: KGHDR and SFDVKD. CDR3 sequence: CATSDSAGGPYNEQFF. In DNA, the CDR3 is TGTGCCACCAGTGATTCGGCGGGGGGGCCCTACAATGAGCAGTTCTTC.

This clone showed up just once. Other DNA sequences within the sample encode an identical CDR3. Here the CDR3 reads CASSPGTDTQYF. The CDR3 DNA sequence: TGCGCCAGCAGCCCCGGCACAGATACGCAGTATTTT. This chain uses TRBV5-1 with TRBJ2-3; D is ambiguous. Germline loops: CDR1 SGHRS, CDR2 YFSETQ. V was clipped by 4 bases and J by 1 base, with 4 bases between them. The length of the CDR3 is 12 residues.

The V gene is TRBV5-1, the J gene TRBJ2-7, with TRBD1 identical over 10 bases. The V gene end was trimmed by 4 bases and the J gene end by 2 bases; junction bases not matched to a gene: 3. CDR1 is SGHRS and CDR2 is YFSETQ in the germline V gene. This CDR3 is built from 14 residues. This chain's CDR3 is CASSAGQGAYEQYF. DNA for the CDR3: TGCGCCAGCAGCGCCGGACAGGGGGCCTACGAGCAGTACTTC.

DNA of the CDR3: TGTGCCAGCAGTGAAGGGACAGGGGACCTTAACTATGGCTACACCTTC. Its translation is CASSEGTGDLNYGYTF. This chain connects TRBV6-1 to TRBJ1-2, with 9 bases that match TRBD1. Looked up from germline, CDR1 is MNHNS and CDR2 is SASEGT. This CDR3 spans 16 amino acids. J lost 1 base, V lost 1 base, and 4 bases had no gene match.

The chain employs TRBV7-6 and TRBJ2-5; possible D gene TRBD1, 6 bases. This CDR3 comprises 16 residues. The germline V gene encodes CDR1 SGHVS and CDR2 FNYEAQ. Trimming removed 6 bases at V and 2 bases at J, with 19 bases between. The CDR3 region has the DNA TGTGCCAGCAGTCAAGAGACAGGTCACGAACAAGAGACCCAGTACTTC. Translation gives CASSQETGHEQETQYF.

The genes are TRBV9 and TRBJ2-3; TRBD2 matches at 9 bases. CDR3 length: 16 amino acids. J was trimmed by 6 bases and V by 0 bases; bases with no gene match: 8. The germline V gene encodes CDR1 SGDLS and CDR2 YYNGEE. CDR3 amino acids: CASSVAVAGGSDTQYF. Written as DNA, the CDR3 is TGTGCCAGCAGCGTAGCTGTGGCGGGGGGGTCGGATACGCAGTATTTT. Full variable domain (outside the CDR3, taken from reference TRBV9 and TRBJ2-3): DSGVTQTPKHLITATGQRVTLRCSPRSGDLSVYWYQQSLDQGLQFLIQYYNGEERAKGNILERFSAQQFPDLHSELNLSSLELGDSALYFCASSVAVAGGSDTQYFGPGTRLTVL.

The rearrangement links TRBV24-1 to TRBJ2-7; D is unresolved. With 4 bases removed from V and 0 bases from J, the gap between germline ends came to 12 bases. This CDR3 has 15 amino acids. Germline CDR1 reads KGHDR; CDR2 reads SFDVKD. CDR3 coding DNA: TGTGCCACCAGTGAGGGCCCGATGGCCTCCTACGAGCAGTACTTC. This translates into CATSEGPMASYEQYF.

This clone appeared once. The V and J genes are TRBV5-1 and TRBJ1-4; a possible D gene is TRBD1 (6 bases). CDR3 size: 14 residues. The germline V and J ends were trimmed by 4 bases and 6 bases, with 13 bases remaining between them. Germline CDR1 SGHRS, CDR2 YFSETQ. DNA for the CDR3: TGCGCCAGCAGCCCACAGGGTAGGGATGAAAAACTGTTTTTT. Translated: CASSPQGRDEKLFF.

The chain combines TRBV7-2 with TRBJ1-1; unclear D gene. V lost 1 base and J 5 bases, leaving 8 bases between the germline ends. In germline, CDR1 is SGHTA, CDR2 FQGNSA. The CDR3 loop spans 13 amino acids. This chain's CDR3 is CASSLVPGTEAFF. For the CDR3, the DNA is TGTGCCAGCAGCTTAGTCCCCGGGACTGAAGCTTTCTTT.

The chain recombines TRBV7-9 with TRBJ1-2, with unresolved D. The CDR3 length is 12 residues. In germline, CDR1 is SEHNR, CDR2 FQNEAQ (reference sequence). Trimming cost V 1 base and J 12 bases, with 12 bases left between them. CDR3 DNA: TGTGCCAGCAGCTTAGACGGGCGGGGAGACACCTTC. This gives the protein CASSLDGRGDTF.

V is TRBV6-5 and J is TRBJ2-7, with a tentative D call TRBD1 (5 bases). V was pared by 6 bases and J by 4 bases, with 13 bases between. Germline V CDR1 and CDR2: MNHEY, SVGAGI. This CDR3 spans 13 amino acids. DNA for the CDR3: TGTGCCAGCAGGGGGATCCAGGGATACGAGCAGTACTTC. Its translation is CASRGIQGYEQYF.

V is TRBV12-3 or TRBV12-4 and J is TRBJ1-1; D call uncertain. This CDR3 contains 12 residues. The V gene lost 3 bases and the J gene lost 4 bases, with 6 bases spanning the gap. The CDR3 DNA follows: TGTGCCAGCAGTTTCGGGAGCACTGAAGCTTTCTTT. It codes for CASSFGSTEAFF.

The chain links TRBV6-5 to TRBJ1-6; 10 bases line up with TRBD1. V shed 10 bases, J shed 10 bases, and the junction held 13 bases outside the gene matches. Germline-derived CDR1 and CDR2 are MNHEY and SVGAGI. This CDR3 spans 15 amino acids. CDR3 nucleotides: TGTGCCACCACACCTTCAGGACAGGGGGAATCACCCCTCCACTTT. Protein product: CATTPSGQGESPLHF.

J is TRBJ2-3 and V is TRBV10-1; 9 positions match TRBD2. The germline V gene has CDR1 WNHNN and CDR2 SYGVQD (reference sequence). The CDR3 is 18 residues long. The J segment lost 3 bases and the V segment lost 3 bases, leaving 13 bases of the junction unmatched. In DNA, the CDR3 is TGCGCCAGCAGTGATTTTCTTGGGGGGACTAGCTATACAGATACGCAGTATTTT. Residues: CASSDFLGGTSYTDTQYF.

This clone was counted a single time. The chain joins TRBV3-1 (or the pseudogene TRBV3-2) to TRBJ2-7; 11 bases map to TRBD2. Losses at the gene ends were 4 bases for V and 3 bases for J; bases not matched to a gene: 8. This CDR3 region has 16 residues. CDR1 is LGHDT and CDR2 is YNNKEL in the germline V gene (reference sequence). The DNA of the CDR3 is TGTGCCAGCAGCCCACCTCGACTAGCGGGGTTCTACGAGCAGTACTTC. Its translation is CASSPPRLAGFYEQYF.

This clone has a single count. The V and J genes are TRBV27 and TRBJ2-3, with no clear D. V lost 6 bases and J 4 bases, leaving 11 bases between the germline ends. This CDR3 contains 13 residues. The germline CDR1 and CDR2 sequences are MNHEY and SMNVEV (reference sequence). CDR3: CASSRRVADTQYF. CDR3 DNA sequence: TGTGCCAGCAGCCGCCGAGTGGCAGATACGCAGTATTTT.

J is TRBJ2-1 and V is TRBV7-9, with a weak D call TRBD1 (5 bases). CDR1 and CDR2 from the germline V gene are SEHNR and FQNEAQ (reference sequence). With 0 bases removed from V and 0 bases from J, the gap between germline ends came to 9 bases. The CDR3 totals 16 residues. The CDR3 DNA reads as TGTGCCAGCAGCTTAGCCGACAGTAGCTCCTACAATGAGCAGTTCTTC. It translates to CASSLADSSSYNEQFF.

The chain couples TRBV6-5 to TRBJ1-1; no firm D call. CDR3 length equals 14 residues. V was cut by 0 bases and J by 6 bases, with 11 bases left in between. CDR1 MNHEY and CDR2 SVGAGI come from the germline V gene. In DNA form, the CDR3 reads TGTGCCAGCAGTTACTCGGACTCATCGCCTGAAGCTTTCTTT. This sequence encodes CASSYSDSSPEAFF.

This chain uses TRBV5-4 with TRBJ2-3; perhaps TRBD1 as D (5 bases). Germline V CDR1 and CDR2: SGHNT, YYREEE (reference sequence). V was trimmed by 4 bases and J by 6 bases, leaving 18 bases between them. The CDR3 consists of 15 residues. CDR3 sequence (DNA): TGTGCCAGCAGCCAGGGCTGGGGCGAATCGGATACGCAGTATTTT. It specifies CASSQGWGESDTQYF.

In its sample, this clone was seen a few times. The chain combines TRBV6-1 with TRBJ1-1; D might be TRBD1 (5 bases). The CDR3 sequence is 13 residues long. CDR1 is MNHNS and CDR2 is SASEGT in the germline V gene. Trimming took 6 bases from V and 4 from J, leaving 12 bases between them. CDR3 amino acids: CASRTSGSTEAFF. In DNA, the CDR3 is TGTGCCAGCAGGACCTCAGGGTCCACTGAAGCTTTCTTT.

V usage is TRBV27 and J usage is TRBJ1-2, with a tentative D call TRBD1 (5 bases). V lost 3 bases to trimming and J lost 4 bases, with 18 bases between them. CDR1 and CDR2 (germline): MNHEY, SMNVEV (reference sequence). The CDR3 is 16 residues long. The CDR3 nucleotides are TGTGCCAGCAGTTTTGCGCGGGGCGGCGAGCTCTATGGCTACACCTTC. Translation gives CASSFARGGELYGYTF.

V is TRBV6-5 and J is TRBJ1-2, with D uncertain. The CDR3 is 14 residues long. The germline CDR1 and CDR2 sequences are MNHEY and SVGAGI. V gave up 2 bases and J gave up 3 bases, with 10 bases separating them. Written as DNA, the CDR3 is TGTGCCAGCAGTTACAATGCACGCGACTATGGCTACACCTTC. It specifies CASSYNARDYGYTF.

The chain employs TRBV27 and TRBJ1-4; TRBD1 agrees at 9 bases. This CDR3 spans 14 amino acids. Trimming took 6 bases from V and 8 from J; bases not matched to a gene: 7. In germline, CDR1 is MNHEY, CDR2 SMNVEV (reference sequence). The CDR3 loop is CASSPGTGLEKLFF. The CDR3 bases are TGTGCCAGCAGCCCCGGGACAGGGCTGGAAAAACTGTTTTTT.